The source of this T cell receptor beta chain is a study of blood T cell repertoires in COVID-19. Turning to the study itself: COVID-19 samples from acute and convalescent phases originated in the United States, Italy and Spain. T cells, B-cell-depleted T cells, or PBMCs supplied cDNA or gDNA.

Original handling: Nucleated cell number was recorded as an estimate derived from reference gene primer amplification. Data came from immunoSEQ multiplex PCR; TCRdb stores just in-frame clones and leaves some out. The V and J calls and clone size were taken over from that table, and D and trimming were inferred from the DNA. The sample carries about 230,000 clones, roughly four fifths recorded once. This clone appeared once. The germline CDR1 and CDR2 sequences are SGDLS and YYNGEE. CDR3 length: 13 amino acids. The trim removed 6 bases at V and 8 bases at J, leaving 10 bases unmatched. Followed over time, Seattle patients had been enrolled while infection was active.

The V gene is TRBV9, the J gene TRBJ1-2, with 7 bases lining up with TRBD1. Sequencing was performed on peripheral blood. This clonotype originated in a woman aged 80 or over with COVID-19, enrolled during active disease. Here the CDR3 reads CASKGAITSGYTF. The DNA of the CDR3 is TGTGCCAGCAAGGGGGCAATAACATCGGGCTACACCTTC.